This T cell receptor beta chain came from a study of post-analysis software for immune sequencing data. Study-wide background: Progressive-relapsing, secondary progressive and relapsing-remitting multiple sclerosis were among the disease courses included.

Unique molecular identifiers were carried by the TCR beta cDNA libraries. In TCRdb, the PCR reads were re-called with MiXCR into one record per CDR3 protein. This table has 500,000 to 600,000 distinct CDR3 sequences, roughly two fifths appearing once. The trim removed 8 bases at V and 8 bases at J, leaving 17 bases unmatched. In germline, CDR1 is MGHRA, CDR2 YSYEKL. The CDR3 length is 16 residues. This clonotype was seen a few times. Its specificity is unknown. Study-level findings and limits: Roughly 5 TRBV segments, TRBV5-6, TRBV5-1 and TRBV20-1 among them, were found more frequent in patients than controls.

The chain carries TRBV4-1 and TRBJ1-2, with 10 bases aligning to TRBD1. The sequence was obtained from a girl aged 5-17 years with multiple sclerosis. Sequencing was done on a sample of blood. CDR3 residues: CASRPGFGTGARGYTF. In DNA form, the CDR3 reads TGCGCCAGCCGGCCGGGCTTCGGGACAGGGGCTAGGGGCTACACCTTC.